This T cell receptor beta chain was recovered during a study of blood T cell repertoires in COVID-19. TCRdb's copy holds only in-frame clones and misses some; the assay was immunoSEQ multiplex PCR. The data show more than 45,000 clones, approximately 90% seen once. V was cut by 3 bases and J by 3 bases, with 3 bases left in between. The CDR3 runs 11 residues. This clonotype was sampled from a woman between 65 and 79 years old with active COVID-19. Specimen: peripheral blood. J is TRBJ2-7 and V is TRBV12-3 or TRBV12-4, with D unclear. The CDR3 spells CASSFHYEQYF. The DNA of the CDR3 is TGTGCCAGCAGTTTTCACTACGAGCAGTACTTC.